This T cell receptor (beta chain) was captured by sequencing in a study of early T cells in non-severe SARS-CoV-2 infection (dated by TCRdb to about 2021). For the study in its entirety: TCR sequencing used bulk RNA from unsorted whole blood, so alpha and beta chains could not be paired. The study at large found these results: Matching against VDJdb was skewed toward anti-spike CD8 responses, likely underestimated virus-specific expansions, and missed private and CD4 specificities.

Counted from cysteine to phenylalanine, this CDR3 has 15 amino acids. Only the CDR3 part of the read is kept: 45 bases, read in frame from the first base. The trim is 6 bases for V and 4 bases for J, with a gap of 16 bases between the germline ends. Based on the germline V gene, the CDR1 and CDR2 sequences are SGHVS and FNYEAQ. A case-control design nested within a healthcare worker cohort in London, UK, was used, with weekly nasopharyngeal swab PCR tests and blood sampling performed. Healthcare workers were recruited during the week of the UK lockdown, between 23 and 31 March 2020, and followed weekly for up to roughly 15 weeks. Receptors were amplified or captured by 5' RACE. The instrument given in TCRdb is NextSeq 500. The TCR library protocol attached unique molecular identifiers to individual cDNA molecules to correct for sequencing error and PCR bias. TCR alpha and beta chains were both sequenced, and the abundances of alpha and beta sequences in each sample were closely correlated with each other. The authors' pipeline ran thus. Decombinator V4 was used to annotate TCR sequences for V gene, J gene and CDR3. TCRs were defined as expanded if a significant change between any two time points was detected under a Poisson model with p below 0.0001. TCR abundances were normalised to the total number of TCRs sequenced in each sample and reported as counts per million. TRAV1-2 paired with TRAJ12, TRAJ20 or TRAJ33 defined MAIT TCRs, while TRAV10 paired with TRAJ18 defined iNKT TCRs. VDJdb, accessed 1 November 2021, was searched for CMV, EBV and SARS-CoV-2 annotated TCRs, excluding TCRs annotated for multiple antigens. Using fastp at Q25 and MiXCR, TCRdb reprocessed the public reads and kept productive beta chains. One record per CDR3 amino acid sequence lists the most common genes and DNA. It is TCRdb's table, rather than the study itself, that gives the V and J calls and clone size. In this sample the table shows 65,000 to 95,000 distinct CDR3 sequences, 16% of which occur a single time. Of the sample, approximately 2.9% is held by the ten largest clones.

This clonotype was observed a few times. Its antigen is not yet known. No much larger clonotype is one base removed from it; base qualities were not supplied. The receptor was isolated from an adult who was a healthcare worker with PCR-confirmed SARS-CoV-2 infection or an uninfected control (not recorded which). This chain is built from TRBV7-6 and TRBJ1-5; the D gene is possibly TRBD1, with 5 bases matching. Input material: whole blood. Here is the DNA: TGTGCCAGCAGTCTCGGGGCTCTCGGAAATCAGCCCCAGCATTTT. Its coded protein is CASSLGALGNQPQHF.